The entry below gives a single T cell receptor (beta chain) sequence along with its context. Its antigen is not yet known. No much larger clone is present one base from it, and per-base qualities are unavailable. The data belong to a study of T-cell reconstitution after alpha-beta-depleted transplantation in children listed by TCRdb under 2016. Study-level background: Using TCR repertoire profiling, the study followed T-cell immune reconstitution in a quantitative way in children after TCRalphabeta/CD19-depleted allogeneic hematopoietic cell transplantation. The study at large found these results: The high TCRbeta diversity at day 60 in some patients was ascribed to recipient T cells and intrathymic progenitors that had survived conditioning. The apparently early alphabetaT-cell count recovery about two months after transplant was reportedly dependent on only several hundred rapidly expanded clones derived from non-depleted graft cells. Over subsequent months, a decline in hyperexpanded clone frequencies was noted, and after one year, T-cell counts and TCRbeta diversity were mostly ascribed to newly produced T cells.

Preparation of the library involved PCR. The sequencer listed for this sample is Illumina HiSeq 2500. TCR library preparation used molecular barcoding, with unique molecular identifiers applied to normalize quantification of the TCRbeta repertoire. The public sequencing data were trimmed at Q25 with fastp and processed into clonotypes with MiXCR by TCRdb, which kept only in-frame beta chains. A single entry per CDR3 protein holds the most common genes and DNA from its merged rows. The sample has 440,000 or so distinct CDR3 sequences on record, roughly 43% of them singletons. About 30% of the sample rests with the top ten. Sample treatment or condition, as interpreted from the label and publication: allogeneic hematopoietic cell transplantation with graft depleted of TCRalphabeta T cells and CD19 B cells. TCRalphabeta/CD19-depleted allogeneic hematopoietic cell grafts were given to the transplant recipients, all of whom were children.

A distance of 9 bases separates the germline ends of V and J, which lose 4 bases and 6 bases respectively. CDR1 is given as SGHVS and CDR2 as FNYEAQ, both from the germline V gene. Taken from cysteine to phenylalanine, the CDR3 has 13 residues. Here the CDR3 DNA is all that survives: 39 bases in frame from base 1. The rearranged segments are TRBV7-6 and TRBJ2-2; the D gene assignment is ambiguous. This clonotype originated in a girl aged 2 to 10 with aplastic anemia, due to receive a stem cell transplant. This specimen was PBMCs, taken before TCRalphabeta/CD19-depleted stem cell transplant. In nucleotides, the sequence is TGTGCCAGCAGCTCGATAGCATCCGGGGAGCTGTTTTTT. This gives the protein CASSSIASGELFF.